This is a list of T cell receptor beta chains from one sample in a study of blood T cell repertoires in COVID-19. Profiled with immunoSEQ multiplex PCR; TCRdb holds only in-frame clones, not every one. The data show 150,000 or so clones, approximately 87% seen once. Sequences were obtained from PBMCs or T cells enriched from blood (not recorded which). The source of these receptors is a young woman with acute COVID-19. The CDR3 runs from the conserved cysteine through the conserved F or W. The D gene is left open where the match is weak. Only part of the rows carry a size: once, few, many, or a class if the clone is expanded.

v_call: TRBV24-1
cdr3_length: 15
j_call: TRBJ2-5
d_call: -
clone_size: once
cdr3_aa: CATSDQVTSGETQYF
cdr3_nt: TGTGCCACCAGTGATCAAGTCACCTCGGGGGAGACCCAGTACTTC

v_call: TRBV5-6
cdr3_length: 16
j_call: TRBJ2-1
d_call: TRBD2
clone_size: -
cdr3_aa: CASSVIAGGTYNEQFF
cdr3_nt: TGTGCCAGCAGCGTGATAGCGGGAGGGACCTACAATGAGCAGTTCTTC

v_call: TRBV28
cdr3_length: 12
j_call: TRBJ1-1
d_call: -
clone_size: -
cdr3_aa: CATRRGNTEAFF
cdr3_nt: TGTGCCACCCGAAGAGGGAACACTGAAGCTTTCTTT

v_call: TRBV5-3
cdr3_length: 15
j_call: TRBJ1-5
d_call: TRBD1
clone_size: -
cdr3_aa: CARSWGQDSNQPQHF
cdr3_nt: TGTGCCAGAAGCTGGGGACAGGATAGCAATCAGCCCCAGCATTTT

v_call: TRBV19
cdr3_length: 11
j_call: TRBJ2-1
d_call: -
clone_size: -
cdr3_aa: CASSTLNEQFF
cdr3_nt: TGTGCCAGTAGTACCCTGAATGAGCAGTTCTTC

v_call: TRBV24-1
cdr3_length: 16
j_call: TRBJ2-1
d_call: TRBD2
clone_size: -
cdr3_aa: CATSDLSSGRDNEQFF
cdr3_nt: TGTGCCACCAGTGATTTGAGTAGCGGGAGGGACAATGAGCAGTTCTTC

v_call: TRBV12-3/TRBV12-4
cdr3_length: 13
j_call: TRBJ1-1
d_call: -
clone_size: -
cdr3_aa: CASSFTTDTEAFF
cdr3_nt: TGTGCCAGCAGTTTTACGACAGACACTGAAGCTTTCTTT

v_call: TRBV28
cdr3_length: 13
j_call: TRBJ2-3
d_call: -
clone_size: -
cdr3_aa: CASSPTGTDTQYF
cdr3_nt: TGTGCCAGCAGTCCCACGGGCACAGATACGCAGTATTTT

v_call: TRBV11-1
cdr3_length: 13
j_call: TRBJ2-7
d_call: -
clone_size: few
cdr3_aa: CASSFLDSYEQYF
cdr3_nt: TGTGCCAGCAGCTTCCTAGACAGTTACGAGCAGTACTTC

v_call: TRBV7-2
cdr3_length: 17
j_call: TRBJ1-5
d_call: -
clone_size: -
cdr3_aa: CASSTLFGGFSNQPQHF
cdr3_nt: TGTGCCAGCAGTACCCTATTTGGGGGGTTTAGCAATCAGCCCCAGCATTTT

v_call: TRBV7-8
cdr3_length: 16
j_call: TRBJ2-5
d_call: -
clone_size: -
cdr3_aa: CASSLGFSDYQETQYF
cdr3_nt: TGTGCCAGCAGCTTAGGATTCTCGGACTACCAAGAGACCCAGTACTTC

v_call: TRBV10-3
cdr3_length: 17
j_call: TRBJ2-2
d_call: TRBD2
clone_size: few
cdr3_aa: CAISEMSSGGNTGELFF
cdr3_nt: TGTGCCATCAGTGAGATGTCTAGCGGGGGGAACACCGGGGAGCTGTTTTTT

v_call: TRBV5-1
cdr3_length: 12
j_call: TRBJ2-1
d_call: -
clone_size: -
cdr3_aa: CASSLVSDEQFF
cdr3_nt: TGCGCCAGCAGCTTGGTTTCGGATGAGCAGTTCTTC

v_call: TRBV30
cdr3_length: 13
j_call: TRBJ1-1
d_call: TRBD1
clone_size: once
cdr3_aa: CAWNYRGGTEAFF
cdr3_nt: TGTGCCTGGAATTACAGGGGAGGCACTGAAGCTTTCTTT

v_call: TRBV2
cdr3_length: 15
j_call: TRBJ1-1
d_call: -
clone_size: -
cdr3_aa: CASSEDSGMNTEAFF
cdr3_nt: TGTGCCAGCAGTGAAGACTCAGGAATGAACACTGAAGCTTTCTTT

v_call: TRBV28
cdr3_length: 21
j_call: TRBJ2-3
d_call: TRBD2
clone_size: -
cdr3_aa: CASSLESYWGIAGDAADTQYF
cdr3_nt: TGTGCCAGCAGTTTAGAGTCCTATTGGGGTATAGCGGGAGATGCCGCAGATACGCAGTATTTT

v_call: TRBV7-9
cdr3_length: 13
j_call: TRBJ2-7
d_call: -
clone_size: -
cdr3_aa: CASSLALQAEQYF
cdr3_nt: TGTGCCAGCAGCTTAGCGCTTCAGGCTGAGCAGTACTTC

v_call: TRBV4-3
cdr3_length: 18
j_call: TRBJ2-2
d_call: -
clone_size: -
cdr3_aa: CASSQGVDPAVNTGELFF
cdr3_nt: TGCGCCAGCAGCCAAGGGGTAGACCCAGCGGTAAACACCGGGGAGCTGTTTTTT

v_call: TRBV10-3
cdr3_length: 15
j_call: TRBJ2-3
d_call: TRBD2
clone_size: -
cdr3_aa: CAIRTSGPSTDTQYF
cdr3_nt: TGTGCCATCAGGACTAGCGGACCTAGCACAGATACGCAGTATTTT

v_call: TRBV27
cdr3_length: 17
j_call: TRBJ2-2
d_call: TRBD2
clone_size: -
cdr3_aa: CASSLSLAGANTGELFF
cdr3_nt: TGTGCCAGCAGTTTATCACTAGCGGGGGCGAACACCGGGGAGCTGTTTTTT

v_call: TRBV5-1
cdr3_length: 14
j_call: TRBJ1-3
d_call: -
clone_size: -
cdr3_aa: CASSPGLSGNTIYF
cdr3_nt: TGCGCCAGCAGCCCAGGACTCTCTGGAAACACCATATATTTT

v_call: TRBV28
cdr3_length: 13
j_call: TRBJ1-5
d_call: TRBD1
clone_size: -
cdr3_aa: CASSYPGGQPQHF
cdr3_nt: TGTGCCAGCAGTTATCCAGGGGGGCAGCCCCAGCATTTT

v_call: TRBV14
cdr3_length: 14
j_call: TRBJ2-7
d_call: -
clone_size: -
cdr3_aa: CASSQVSPLYEQYF
cdr3_nt: TGTGCCAGCAGCCAAGTTTCCCCTCTATACGAGCAGTACTTC

v_call: TRBV28
cdr3_length: 19
j_call: TRBJ2-3
d_call: TRBD1
clone_size: -
cdr3_aa: CASSPASSSGTVGTDTQYF
cdr3_nt: TGTGCCAGCAGTCCCGCATCCTCATCTGGGACAGTAGGCACAGATACGCAGTATTTT

v_call: TRBV28
cdr3_length: 15
j_call: TRBJ1-5
d_call: TRBD1
clone_size: -
cdr3_aa: CASSPGQGEGQPQHF
cdr3_nt: TGTGCCAGCAGCCCCGGACAGGGAGAAGGCCAGCCCCAGCATTTT

v_call: TRBV4-2
cdr3_length: 17
j_call: TRBJ2-3
d_call: TRBD2
clone_size: -
cdr3_aa: CASSQDSQREGTDTQYF
cdr3_nt: TGTGCCAGCAGCCAAGATTCCCAGCGGGAGGGCACAGATACGCAGTATTTT

v_call: TRBV6-5
cdr3_length: 15
j_call: TRBJ1-5
d_call: TRBD1
clone_size: -
cdr3_aa: CASSYSNRGYQPQHF
cdr3_nt: TGTGCCAGCAGTTACTCTAACAGGGGTTATCAGCCCCAGCATTTT

v_call: TRBV6-2/TRBV6-3
cdr3_length: 15
j_call: TRBJ1-5
d_call: -
clone_size: -
cdr3_aa: CASSYHQGFAEPQHF
cdr3_nt: TGTGCCAGCAGTTACCATCAGGGCTTTGCGGAGCCCCAGCATTTT

v_call: TRBV27
cdr3_length: 13
j_call: TRBJ1-6
d_call: -
clone_size: -
cdr3_aa: CASSPTGGTRLHF
cdr3_nt: TGTGCCAGCAGCCCAACCGGCGGAACACGCCTCCACTTT

v_call: TRBV27
cdr3_length: 16
j_call: TRBJ2-1
d_call: TRBD1
clone_size: -
cdr3_aa: CASSLSPGTAYNEQFF
cdr3_nt: TGTGCCAGCAGTTTAAGCCCCGGGACAGCCTACAATGAGCAGTTCTTC